A selection of T cell receptor beta chains follows, all from one sample in a study of beta chain features in type 1 diabetes. TCRdb's table, derived via immunoSEQ multiplex PCR, lists solely in-frame clones and lacks some. The sample carries almost 350,000 clones, roughly 9% recorded once. Sequencing input: central memory CD4+ T cells from blood. Source of these receptors: a man aged 25-40 years with type 1 diabetes. CDR3s include the opening cysteine and the closing phenylalanine or tryptophan. D genes are given only for firm matches. Some rows have no size entry. The others give once, few or many, or a class for an expanded clone.

TRBV4-3,TRBJ1-2,NA,NA,TGCGCCAGCAGCGACGAAGGCCTAGTCGGCTACACCTTC,CASSDEGLVGYTF
TRBV7-2,TRBJ1-6,NA,NA,TGTGCCAGCAGCCTAAAGGCGCAGGCCCCTAATTCACCCCTCCACTTT,CASSLKAQAPNSPLHF
TRBV30,TRBJ2-1,NA,NA,TGTGCCTGGAGCCCCGGGTATGAGCAGTTCTTC,CAWSPGYEQFF
TRBV9,TRBJ2-2,few,NA,TGTGCCAGCAGCCCCCTCCCCGGGACCCAAAACGGGGAGCTGTTTTTT,CASSPLPGTQNGELFF
TRBV5-1,TRBJ2-1,NA,NA,TGCGCCAGCAGCCCGACGGGACGGATTAATGAGCAGTTCTTC,CASSPTGRINEQFF
TRBV4-1,TRBJ1-2,few,NA,TGCGCCAGCAGCCAAGAAAGGGGTGCTAACTATGGCTACACCTTC,CASSQERGANYGYTF
TRBV19,TRBJ2-1,NA,NA,TGTGCCAGTTCAGGAGGACAGCAGACGAGCTCCTACAATGAGCAGTTCTTC,CASSGGQQTSSYNEQFF
TRBV7-2,TRBJ1-4,NA,NA,TGTGCCAGCAGCTTAGCGAAGGGGGGCGGCGAAAAACTGTTTTTT,CASSLAKGGGEKLFF
TRBV9,TRBJ1-2,NA,NA,TGTGCCAGCAGCGTAGAGGCCAGGGGCTATGGCTACACCTTC,CASSVEARGYGYTF
TRBV13,TRBJ1-5,NA,NA,TGTGCCAGTGACCAGGGGTTTAAGGGCAATCAGCCCCAGCATTTT,CASDQGFKGNQPQHF
TRBV29-1,TRBJ1-2,NA,NA,TGCAGCGTTGACATAGTGGGGAACTATGGCTACACCTTC,CSVDIVGNYGYTF
TRBV9,TRBJ2-3,NA,NA,TGTGCCAGCAGCGGAGCTCCCCCGTCAGATACGCAGTATTTT,CASSGAPPSDTQYF
TRBV7-2,TRBJ2-3,few,TRBD2,TGTGCCAGCAGCCGCGGGGGGGCGGATACGCAGTATTTT,CASSRGGADTQYF
TRBV7-2,TRBJ2-5,few,TRBD1,TGTGCCAGCAGCTTGGGTACAGGGGAAGAGACCCAGTACTTC,CASSLGTGEETQYF
TRBV9,TRBJ1-3,NA,NA,TGTGCGAGGGGGGGAACGAGCTCTGGAAACACCATATATTTT,CARGGTSSGNTIYF
TRBV19,TRBJ1-6,few,NA,TGTGCCAGTAGTGGCCGACAAGTAGGGTCACCCCTCCACTTT,CASSGRQVGSPLHF
TRBV7-9,TRBJ2-5,NA,TRBD1,TGTGCCAGCAGCTTGGGGCGAGAAGGGGGTTGGACAGGATCTCAGTACTTC,CASSLGREGGWTGSQYF
TRBV28,TRBJ1-4,NA,NA,TGTGCCAGCAGCCGGGGTGGGACGGAGAATGAAAAACTGTTTTTT,CASSRGGTENEKLFF
TRBV29-1,TRBJ2-5,few,TRBD2,TGCAGCGTTGAGGGGGGGCAAGAGACCCAGTACTTC,CSVEGGQETQYF
TRBV7-9,TRBJ1-5,NA,NA,TGTGCCAGCAGCTTAGCTACAGGAGGTCAGCCCCAGCATTTT,CASSLATGGQPQHF
TRBV11-2,TRBJ2-5,NA,TRBD1,TGTGCCAGCAGCTTAAGGGATCGGGACAGGGCATACTTC,CASSLRDRDRAYF
TRBV6-5,TRBJ1-5,few,TRBD1,TGTGCCAGCAGGCCGACAGGGGATCAGCCCCAGCATTTT,CASRPTGDQPQHF
TRBV29-1,TRBJ1-1,NA,NA,TGCAGCGTTCTCCGGGTGGGAGGTGAAGCTTTCTTT,CSVLRVGGEAFF
TRBV6-5,TRBJ2-5,NA,NA,TGTGCCAGCAGTGATTCCCAACGGGCGGCCCAGTACTTC,CASSDSQRAAQYF
TRBV13,TRBJ2-1,NA,TRBD1,TGTGCCAGCAGCTTAAAGGGACGGACAGGAAGGGAGCAGTTCTTC,CASSLKGRTGREQFF
TRBV27,TRBJ2-5,few,TRBD1,TGTGCCAGCAGTTTGACAGGGCGAGAGACCCAGTACTTC,CASSLTGRETQYF
TRBV4-3,TRBJ2-6,NA,TRBD1,TGCGCCAGCAGCCGAGACAGGGGAGGGGCCAACGTCCTGACTTTC,CASSRDRGGANVLTF
TRBV18,TRBJ2-3,few,NA,TGTGCCAGCTCACCATCGGTAGGCACAGATACGCAGTATTTT,CASSPSVGTDTQYF